This is a list of T cell receptor beta chains from one sample in a study of T cells after yellow fever vaccination. TCRdb processed the 5' RACE reads anew with MiXCR; each CDR3 protein has one entry. Of some 300,000 distinct CDR3 sequences in the sample, approximately 3.8% were seen once. Sequences were derived from PBMCs, sampled on the day of the yellow fever booster vaccination. The receptors stem from a young man who received the YFV17D yellow fever vaccine. CDR3s include the opening cysteine and the closing phenylalanine or tryptophan. A D gene is named only where the DNA matches it firmly. Expanded clones are given a class, and other clones once, few, many or no size at all.

13 | TRBD1 | TRBJ1-1 | few | TRBV7-3 | TGTGCCAGCAGCTTAGGACAGGCAGATAAGGCTTTCTTT | CASSLGQADKAFF
16 | TRBD2 | TRBJ2-3 | NA | TRBV29-1 | TGCAGCGTTGAAGTACTAGCGGGGGGTGGGACAGATACGCAGTATTTT | CSVEVLAGGGTDTQYF
19 | TRBD1 | TRBJ1-5 | many | TRBV4-1 | TGCGCCAGCAGCCATCCTTGGCGGGACAGGGAACAGGACAATCAGCCCCAGCATTTT | CASSHPWRDREQDNQPQHF
16 | TRBD1 | TRBJ2-5 | many | TRBV5-6 | TGTGCCAGCAGCGTCCCCCGGGACAGGGTTGAGGAGACCCAGTACTTC | CASSVPRDRVEETQYF
17 | TRBD2 | TRBJ2-1 | few | TRBV20-1 | TGCAGTGCTTTTACTAGCGGGGAAAATGGATACTACAATGAGCAGTTCTTC | CSAFTSGENGYYNEQFF
16 | NA | TRBJ1-2 | many | TRBV7-2 | TGTGCCAGCAGCTTACGATTGGTCCCGGGAGACTATGGCTACACCTTC | CASSLRLVPGDYGYTF
14 | NA | TRBJ2-5 | many | TRBV29-1 | TGCAGCCCCGCGAGGGCAGGGACGGGGGAGACCCAGTACTTC | CSPARAGTGETQYF
14 | TRBD1 | TRBJ2-5 | NA | TRBV27 | TGTGCCAGCAGCCCGGGACAGGGCAGGGGGACCCAGTACTTC | CASSPGQGRGTQYF
15 | NA | TRBJ2-7 | many | TRBV12-3/TRBV12-4 | TGTGCCAGCAGCAACCGGGACAACCCGTATTACGAGCAGTACTTC | CASSNRDNPYYEQYF
16 | TRBD2 | TRBJ2-3 | many | TRBV7-2 | TGTGCCAGCAGCCGAAACAGCGGGGGGGGCACAGATACGCAGTATTTT | CASSRNSGGGTDTQYF
13 | TRBD1 | TRBJ1-1 | NA | TRBV12-3/TRBV12-4 | TGTGCCAGCAGTTTACGTGGGGACAGAAAGACTTTCTTT | CASSLRGDRKTFF
15 | TRBD2 | TRBJ2-3 | NA | TRBV7-2 | TGTGCCAGCAGGCTGACTAGCGGGGGGGCAGATACGCAGTATTTT | CASRLTSGGADTQYF
17 | NA | TRBJ1-4 | many | TRBV5-1 | TGCGCCAGCAGCTCGAGACCCCAAGGAGCAACTAATGAAAAACTGTTTTTT | CASSSRPQGATNEKLFF
12 | NA | TRBJ2-1 | many | TRBV10-2 | TGCGCCACTTCTCTCGGCGGCGATGAGCAGTTCTTC | CATSLGGDEQFF
13 | TRBD2 | TRBJ2-5 | few | TRBV5-6 | TGTGCCAGCAGCAAACTAGCGAAAGAGACCCAGTACTTC | CASSKLAKETQYF
14 | NA | TRBJ2-5 | few | TRBV2 | TGTGCCAGCAGTGTACCCCCCAGGGAAGAGACCCAGTACTTC | CASSVPPREETQYF
15 | NA | TRBJ2-7 | many | TRBV5-6 | TGTGCCAGCAGCTTGGCCAGGTCGGGACCCTACGAGCAGTACTTC | CASSLARSGPYEQYF
20 | TRBD2 | TRBJ2-7 | many | TRBV5-1 | TGCGCCAGCAGTCGGGGGGTCGAACAGGTGGCCCTTTCTTTCTCCTACGAGCAGTACTTC | CASSRGVEQVALSFSYEQYF
15 | TRBD2 | TRBJ2-3 | many | TRBV5-1 | TGCGCCAGCTCGTTGGTAGCGGGGAGCACAGATACGCAGTATTTT | CASSLVAGSTDTQYF
11 | NA | TRBJ2-7 | few | TRBV30 | TGTGCCTGGGGGCAGTCCTACGAGCAGTACTTC | CAWGQSYEQYF
16 | NA | TRBJ2-5 | NA | TRBV15 | TGTGCCACCAGCAGAATCATCCCCCAGGGGATGGAGACCCAGTACTTC | CATSRIIPQGMETQYF
14 | NA | TRBJ1-1 | NA | TRBV18 | TGTGCCAGCTCACCAGCAGGGGAGAACACTGAAGCTTTCTTT | CASSPAGENTEAFF